The TCR beta chain described here comes from a study of CD8 T cells in Susac syndrome. Findings of the study overall: As the study acknowledged, the number of individuals in its TCR sequencing and HLA analysis was relatively small.

On this clonotype: Its antigen remains unknown.

RNA amounts of roughly 0.5 to 1 ug underwent reverse transcription with random hexamers. The authors amplified TCR beta CDR3 across 54 Vbeta and 13 Jbeta using immunoSEQ multiplex PCR. TCRdb re-called the immunoSEQ multiplex PCR reads through MiXCR, storing one row per CDR3 protein. The data contain about 300,000 distinct CDR3 sequences, about nine tenths of them singletons. TEMRA cells were FACS-enriched, while CD8+ and CD4+ T cells were negatively isolated. The CDR3 runs 13 residues. From germline, CDR1 is LGHNT and CDR2 FRNRAP. V lost 7 bases and J 2 bases, leaving 11 bases between the germline ends.

The V and J genes are TRBV12-5 and TRBJ2-5; D is uncertain. The sequence was obtained from a human donor with multiple sclerosis. The material sequenced was CD8+ T cells from PBMCs. The CDR3 here is CASAPGLQETQYF. The CDR3 DNA follows: TGTGCTAGTGCCCCGGGCCTTCAAGAGACCCAGTACTTC.